The T cell receptor (beta chain) under discussion was sequenced for a study of beta chain features in type 1 diabetes (dated by TCRdb to 2016 to 2018). Study-wide context: Patients and healthy donors did not differ in mean age, gender distribution, total cell number or subset yield. A total of around 110,000,000 sorted cells were examined across all samples, and RNA yield correlated strongly with the number of cells per subset. The study compared the TCRB repertoires of sorted circulating CD4+ T cell subsets in recently diagnosed type 1 diabetes patients with those in matched healthy donors. Regulatory and stem cell-like memory subsets were isolated from only 8 patients and 8 healthy donors, whereas naive and central memory subsets came from all 30 or so donors.

Each donor gave one peripheral blood draw, averaging approximately 120 mL, which was collected into heparinised tubes. Naive, central memory, regulatory and stem cell-like memory CD4+ T cells were sorted on a BD FACSAria II using a panel including CD45RO, CCR7, CD25, CD127, CD95 and CD27. Every sorted population had a purity above 95%. PBMCs were isolated immediately by Lymphoprep density gradient centrifugation and stained directly without culture. So that batch effects would be minimized, each experiment stained and sorted samples in pairs, pairing one healthy donor with one patient. Broad study findings and their caveats: Because the HLA sub-analyses included only small numbers of individuals, any influence of HLA type on TCRB rearrangement was left unresolved. PCR may preferentially amplify shorter templates, but because patient and control samples were amplified and corrected together, any resulting skew would affect both groups equally. Sequencing cDNA rather than genomic DNA could over-represent highly expressing activated cells, although activation and CD3 levels did not differ between groups. In all four CD4+ subsets, TCRB CDR3 length was moderately but significantly shorter in type 1 diabetes patients. Naive, central memory and regulatory TCRB repertoires appeared more similar among patients than among healthy donors. At VDJ recombination sites, type 1 diabetes patients had fewer insertions and more deleted nucleotides, which implies abnormalities in thymic rearrangement.

All of the isolated RNA was reverse transcribed with the High Capacity cDNA Reverse Transcription Kit, so expressed TCRB transcripts were sequenced. Naive, central memory and regulatory T cell samples underwent deep immunoSEQ sequencing, averaging roughly 3.3 million total reads per sample. After sorted cells were lysed in RLT buffer, RNA was extracted with DNase-treated RNeasy Micro or Mini kits, with the choice depending on cell number. To prevent cross-contamination, every cell subset was processed on its own, while patient and healthy donor samples were processed together. The immunoSEQ multiplex PCR was used to amplify TCRB sequences from cDNA, yielding 87-bp fragments that span the CDR3 region. Sequencing of the amplicons was done on the Illumina HiSeq platform. The authors' pipeline ran thus. Synthetic template baselines were used to correct PCR bias computationally, reads within Hamming distance 2 were collapsed, and singletons that could not be merged were discarded. Reads were aligned to IMGT to assign V, D and J genes, CDR3 length, and insertions or deletions at six rearrangement sites. Clonotype counts were normalized to sorted cell number within each subset before computing true diversity and Gini coefficients with the tcR R package. The overlap coefficient, calculated on TCRB nucleotide sequences, was used to measure repertoire sharing. Out-of-frame TCRB sequences from naive cells were analyzed as a proxy for the pre-selection repertoire. TCRdb retrieved this table from immuneACCESS and kept in-frame rearrangements only. Not all clones are present; in checked studies, unresolved V genes account for under half, and no reason is known for the remainder. V, J and clone size reflect that table, while D and trimming were determined from the DNA. The table for this sample lists 500,000 to 850,000 clones; over 13% of them were counted only once. The top ten clonotypes cover 0.035% to 0.04% of the sample.

This clone was counted between two and nine times. Its cognate antigen has yet to be identified. A junction boundary mismatches the germline segment, possibly from a read error. For CDR1 and CDR2, the germline V gene lists SNHLY and FYNNEI. From its cysteine to its phenylalanine, the CDR3 spans 14 amino acids. Only the CDR3 DNA is retained, 42 bases long and in frame from the first base. This TCR was recovered from a man aged 18 to 29 with type 1 diabetes. The chain is assembled from TRBV2 and TRBJ2-7; the D gene identity is not certain. Material: naive CD4+ T cells from blood. The sample's cell subset or site, from its label and the paper: true naive CD4+ T cells. This receptor has the CDR3 CASMHPGLSDEQYF. The sequenced DNA is TGTGCCAGCATGCACCCGGGCCTCTCCGACGAGCAGTACTTC.